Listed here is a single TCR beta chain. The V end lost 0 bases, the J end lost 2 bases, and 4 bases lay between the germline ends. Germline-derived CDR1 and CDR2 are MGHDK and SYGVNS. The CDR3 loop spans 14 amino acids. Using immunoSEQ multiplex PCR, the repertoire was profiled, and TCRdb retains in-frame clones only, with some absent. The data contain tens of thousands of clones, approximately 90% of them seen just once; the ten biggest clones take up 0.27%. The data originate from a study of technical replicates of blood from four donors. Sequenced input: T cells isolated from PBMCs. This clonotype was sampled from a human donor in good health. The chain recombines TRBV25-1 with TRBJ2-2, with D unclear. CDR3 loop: CASSEYGNTGELFF. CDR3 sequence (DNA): TGTGCCAGCAGTGAATATGGCAACACCGGGGAGCTGTTTTTT. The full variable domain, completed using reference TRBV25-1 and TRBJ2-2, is EADIYQTPRYLVIGTGKKITLECSQTMGHDKMYWYQQDPGMELHLIHYSYGVNSTEKGDLSSESTVSRIRTEHFPLTLESARPSHTSQYLCASSEYGNTGELFFGEGSRLTVL.